This T cell receptor beta chain was sequenced in a study of T cells in Graves' hyperthyroidism and ophthalmopathy. The study, taken as a whole, reports: For ophthalmopathy, model prediction preceded onset by a median around 7 months. Most clonotypes that expanded in the thyroid above 0.001 also showed up in blood.

Notes on this clonotype: What it recognizes is unknown.

On the basis of clinical symptoms, serum thyroxine and TRAb, thyroid ultrasound and orbital computed tomography, diagnoses were made. The source material, RNA transcripts, was used to amplify TCR beta CDR3 regions. The TCR CDR3 first-round RT-PCR relied on the HTBI primer set. TCRdb itself ran the multiplex PCR reads through MiXCR, one entry per CDR3 protein. The profile shows roughly 570,000 distinct CDR3 sequences, more than 45% of them singletons. This CDR3 has 13 amino acids. CDR1 KGHDR and CDR2 SFDVKD come from the germline V gene. Trimming removed 2 bases from V and 4 bases from J, with 6 bases in between.

The sequence derives from a woman aged 18-29 years with Graves' hyperthyroidism. This chain joins TRBV24-1 and TRBJ2-3; no firm D call. Sequencing was performed on peripheral blood or thyroid tissue (not recorded which). In DNA form, the CDR3 reads TGTGCCACCAGTGATTGGGAAGCAGATACGCAGTATTTT. Translation gives CATSDWEADTQYF.